The clone carrying this T cell receptor beta chain is deemed medium-sized (0.01 to 0.1%). Its antigen is unknown. The CDR3 is 13 residues long. In germline, CDR1 is ENHRY, CDR2 SYGVKD. V lost 5 bases, J lost 3 bases, and 11 bases lay in between. The entry originates in a study of liver allograft versus peripheral blood T cells. Study background: Comparative analysis was performed on T cell receptor repertoires from transplanted livers and from recipients' peripheral blood. Notes on the study in general: As reported, T cell receptor repertoires inside liver allografts differed from those present in peripheral blood.

Using its own MiXCR run on the reads, TCRdb lists one record per CDR3 protein. The sample yields 9,000 to 10,000 distinct CDR3 sequences, around 18% seen once. The TCR sequence derives from a human patient who had a liver transplant. Some of the T cells may derive from the graft donor. The chain links TRBV10-3 to TRBJ2-7; a possible D gene is TRBD2 (6 bases). CDR3 in DNA: TGTGCCATCAGTAAGGACTATCGCTACGAGCAGTACTTC. Encoded protein: CAISKDYRYEQYF.